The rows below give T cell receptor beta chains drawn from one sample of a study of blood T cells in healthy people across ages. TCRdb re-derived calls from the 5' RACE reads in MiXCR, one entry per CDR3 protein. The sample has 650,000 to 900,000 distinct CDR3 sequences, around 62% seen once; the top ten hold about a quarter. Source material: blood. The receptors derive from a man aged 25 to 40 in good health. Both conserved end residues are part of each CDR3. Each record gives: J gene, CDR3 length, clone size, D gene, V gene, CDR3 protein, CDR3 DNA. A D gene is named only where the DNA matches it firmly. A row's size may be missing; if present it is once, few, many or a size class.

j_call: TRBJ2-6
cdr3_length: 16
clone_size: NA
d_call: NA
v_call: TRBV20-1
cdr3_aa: CSARDSGPSGANVLTF
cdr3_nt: TGCAGTGCTAGGGATTCAGGTCCCTCTGGGGCCAACGTCCTGACTTTC

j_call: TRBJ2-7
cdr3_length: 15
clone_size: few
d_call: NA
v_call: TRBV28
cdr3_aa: CASSPAGPVRLKQYF
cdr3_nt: TGTGCCAGCAGTCCCGCGGGACCTGTGAGGCTCAAGCAGTACTTC

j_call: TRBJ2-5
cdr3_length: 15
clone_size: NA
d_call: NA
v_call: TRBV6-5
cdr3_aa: CASSYSRSQQETQYF
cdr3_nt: TGTGCCAGCAGTTACTCGAGGAGTCAGCAAGAGACCCAGTACTTC

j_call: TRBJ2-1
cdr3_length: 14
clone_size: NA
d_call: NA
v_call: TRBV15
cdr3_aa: CATSRVGLEHEQFF
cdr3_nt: TGTGCCACCAGCAGAGTGGGCTTAGAGCATGAGCAGTTCTTC

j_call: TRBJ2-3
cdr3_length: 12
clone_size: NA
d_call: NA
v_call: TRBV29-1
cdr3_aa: CSVHEAADTQYF
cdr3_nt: TGCAGTGTACACGAGGCCGCAGATACGCAGTATTTT

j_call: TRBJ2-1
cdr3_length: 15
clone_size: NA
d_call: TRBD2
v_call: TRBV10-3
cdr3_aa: CAISHGGGPRGEQFF
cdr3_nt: TGTGCCATCAGTCACGGCGGGGGTCCGCGGGGTGAGCAGTTCTTC

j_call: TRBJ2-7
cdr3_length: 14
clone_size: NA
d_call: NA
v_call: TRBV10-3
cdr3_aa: CAISPGTDALEQYF
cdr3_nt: TGTGCCATCAGCCCCGGGACGGACGCCCTCGAGCAGTACTTC

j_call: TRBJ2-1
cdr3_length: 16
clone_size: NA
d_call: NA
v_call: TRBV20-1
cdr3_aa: CSAPPDARSSYNEQFF
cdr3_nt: TGCAGTGCTCCTCCGGACGCCCGAAGCTCCTACAATGAGCAGTTCTTC

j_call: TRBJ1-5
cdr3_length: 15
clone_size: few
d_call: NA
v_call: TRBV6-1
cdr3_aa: CASSSQGVSNQPQHF
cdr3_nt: TGTGCCAGCAGCTCACAGGGAGTAAGCAATCAGCCCCAGCATTTT

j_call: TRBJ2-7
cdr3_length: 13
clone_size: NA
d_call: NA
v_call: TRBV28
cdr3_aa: CATKGLSIYEQYF
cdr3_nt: TGTGCCACCAAGGGACTTTCAATCTACGAGCAGTACTTC

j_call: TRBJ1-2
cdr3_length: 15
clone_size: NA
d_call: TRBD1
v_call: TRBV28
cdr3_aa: CASSQTGGASYGYTF
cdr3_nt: TGTGCCAGCAGTCAGACAGGGGGCGCGTCCTATGGCTACACCTTC

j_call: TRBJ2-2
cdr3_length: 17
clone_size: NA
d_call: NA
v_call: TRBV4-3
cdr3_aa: CASSQERTGPNTGELFF
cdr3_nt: TGCGCCAGCAGCCAAGAGAGGACCGGGCCCAACACCGGGGAGCTGTTTTTT

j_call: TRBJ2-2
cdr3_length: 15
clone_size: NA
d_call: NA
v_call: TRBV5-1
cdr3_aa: CASSLTSRNTGELFF
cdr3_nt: TGCGCCAGCAGCTTGACTAGCAGAAACACCGGGGAGCTGTTTTTT

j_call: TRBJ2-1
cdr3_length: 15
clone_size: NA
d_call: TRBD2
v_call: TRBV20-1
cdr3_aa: CSASTSGSPYNEQFF
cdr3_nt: TGCAGTGCCTCGACTAGCGGATCCCCTTACAATGAGCAGTTCTTC

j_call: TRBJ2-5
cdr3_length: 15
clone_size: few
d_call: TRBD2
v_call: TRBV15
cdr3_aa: CATSTSGAYQETQYF
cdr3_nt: TGTGCCACCAGCACTAGCGGGGCCTACCAAGAGACCCAGTACTTC

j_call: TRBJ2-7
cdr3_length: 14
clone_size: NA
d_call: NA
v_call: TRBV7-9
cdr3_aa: CASSLGAPGYEQYF
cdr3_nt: TGTGCCAGCAGCTTAGGGGCCCCGGGCTACGAGCAGTACTTC

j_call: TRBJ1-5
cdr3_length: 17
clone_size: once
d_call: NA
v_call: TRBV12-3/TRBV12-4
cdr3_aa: CASSLPGEQGLGQPQHF
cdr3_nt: TGTGCCAGCAGTTTACCAGGGGAGCAGGGGCTGGGTCAGCCCCAGCATTTT

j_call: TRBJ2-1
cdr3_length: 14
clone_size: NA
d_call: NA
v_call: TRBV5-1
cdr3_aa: CASSLVPDRNEQFF
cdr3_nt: TGCGCCAGCAGCTTGGTCCCGGACCGGAATGAGCAGTTCTTC

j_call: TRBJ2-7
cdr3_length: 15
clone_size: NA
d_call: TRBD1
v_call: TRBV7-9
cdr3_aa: CASRADRGYPYEQYF
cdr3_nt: TGTGCCAGCAGAGCAGACAGGGGCTATCCCTACGAGCAGTACTTC

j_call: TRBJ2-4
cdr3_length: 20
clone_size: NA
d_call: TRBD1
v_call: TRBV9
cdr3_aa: CASSPLEGGNRGRTKNIQYF
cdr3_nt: TGTGCCAGCAGCCCCTTGGAGGGGGGTAACAGGGGGCGAACCAAAAACATTCAGTACTTC

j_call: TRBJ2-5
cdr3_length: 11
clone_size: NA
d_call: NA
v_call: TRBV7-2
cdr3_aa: CASPNGETQYF
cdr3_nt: TGTGCCAGCCCCAACGGGGAGACCCAGTACTTC

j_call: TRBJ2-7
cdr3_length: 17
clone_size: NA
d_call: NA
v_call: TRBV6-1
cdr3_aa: CASSDFPGRVVKYEQYF
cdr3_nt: TGTGCCAGCAGTGATTTCCCCGGCCGGGTAGTAAAGTACGAGCAGTACTTC

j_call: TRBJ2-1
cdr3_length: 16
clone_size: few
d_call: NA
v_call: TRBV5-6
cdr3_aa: CASSLVYWGNNNEQFF
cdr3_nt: TGTGCCAGCAGCTTGGTGTATTGGGGAAACAACAATGAGCAGTTCTTC

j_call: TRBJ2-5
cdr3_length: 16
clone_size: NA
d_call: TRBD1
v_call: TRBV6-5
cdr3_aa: CASTGQGDRGQETQYF
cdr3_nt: TGTGCCAGCACCGGACAGGGCGATAGGGGGCAAGAGACCCAGTACTTC

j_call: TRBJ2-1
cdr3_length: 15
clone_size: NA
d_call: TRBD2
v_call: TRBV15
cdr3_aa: CATSNGGSPSNEQFF
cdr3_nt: TGTGCCACCAGCAACGGGGGGTCTCCCTCTAATGAGCAGTTCTTC

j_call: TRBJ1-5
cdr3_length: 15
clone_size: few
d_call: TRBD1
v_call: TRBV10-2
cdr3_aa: CASSELGTGKQPQHF
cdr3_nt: TGCGCCAGCAGTGAGTTAGGGACAGGGAAGCAGCCCCAGCATTTT

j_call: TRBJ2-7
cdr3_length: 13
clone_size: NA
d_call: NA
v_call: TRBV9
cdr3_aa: CASSGGAPDEQYF
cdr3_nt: TGTGCCAGCAGCGGGGGAGCTCCGGACGAGCAGTACTTC

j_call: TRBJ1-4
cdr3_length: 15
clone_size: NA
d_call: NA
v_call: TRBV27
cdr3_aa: CASSYMRGANEKLFF
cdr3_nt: TGTGCCAGCAGCTATATGAGGGGGGCTAATGAAAAACTGTTTTTT

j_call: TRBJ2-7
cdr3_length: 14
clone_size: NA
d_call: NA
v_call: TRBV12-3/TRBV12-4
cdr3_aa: CASSLERANHEQYF
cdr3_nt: TGTGCCAGCAGCCTGGAAAGGGCCAATCACGAGCAGTACTTC

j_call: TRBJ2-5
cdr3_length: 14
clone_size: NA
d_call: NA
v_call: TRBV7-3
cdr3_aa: CASSLNSVQETQYF
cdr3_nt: TGTGCCAGCAGCTTAAACTCAGTCCAAGAGACCCAGTACTTC

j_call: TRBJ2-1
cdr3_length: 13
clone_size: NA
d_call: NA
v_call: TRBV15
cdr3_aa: CATSSYRDGGQFF
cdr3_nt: TGTGCCACCAGCAGCTACAGGGACGGAGGGCAGTTCTTC

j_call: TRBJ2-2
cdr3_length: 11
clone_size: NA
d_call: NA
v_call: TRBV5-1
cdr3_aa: CAPRSTRELFF
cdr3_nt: TGCGCCCCCCGCAGCACCCGGGAGCTGTTTTTT

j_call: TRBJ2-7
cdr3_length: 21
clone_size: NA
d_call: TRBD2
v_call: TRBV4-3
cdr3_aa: CASSQDVGYTSGGAPAYEQYF
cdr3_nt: TGCGCCAGCAGCCAAGACGTAGGGTATACTAGCGGGGGGGCTCCTGCCTACGAGCAGTACTTC

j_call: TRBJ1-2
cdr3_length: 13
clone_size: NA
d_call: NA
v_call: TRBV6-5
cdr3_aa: CASSPQGIYGYTF
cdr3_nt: TGTGCCAGCAGTCCTCAGGGAATCTATGGCTACACCTTC

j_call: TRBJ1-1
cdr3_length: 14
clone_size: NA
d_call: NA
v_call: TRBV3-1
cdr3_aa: CASSRSSPNTEAFF
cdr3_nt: TGTGCCAGCAGCCGATCGAGCCCGAACACTGAAGCTTTCTTT

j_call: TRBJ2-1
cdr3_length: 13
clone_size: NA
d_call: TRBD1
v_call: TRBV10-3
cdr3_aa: CAISVPTGNEQFF
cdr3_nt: TGTGCCATCAGCGTACCGACAGGGAATGAGCAGTTCTTC

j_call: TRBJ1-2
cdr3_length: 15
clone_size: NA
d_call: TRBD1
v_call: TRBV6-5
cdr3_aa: CASSYRDRGHYGYTF
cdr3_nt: TGTGCCAGCAGTTATCGGGACAGGGGGCACTATGGCTACACCTTC

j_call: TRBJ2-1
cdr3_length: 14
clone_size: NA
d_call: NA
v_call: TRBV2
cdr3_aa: CASSGAGDYNEQFF
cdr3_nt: TGTGCCAGCAGTGGGGCAGGGGACTACAATGAGCAGTTCTTC

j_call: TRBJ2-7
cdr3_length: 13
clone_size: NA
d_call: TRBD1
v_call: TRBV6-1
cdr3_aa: CASSESRTGERYF
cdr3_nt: TGTGCCAGCAGTGAATCAAGGACAGGCGAGCGGTACTTC

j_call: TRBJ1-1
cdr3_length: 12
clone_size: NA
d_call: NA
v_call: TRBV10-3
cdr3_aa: CAISRGQAEAFF
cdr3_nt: TGTGCCATCAGTCGGGGACAAGCTGAAGCTTTCTTT

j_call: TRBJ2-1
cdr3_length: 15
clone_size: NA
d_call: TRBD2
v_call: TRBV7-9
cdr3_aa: CASSLTSGGWNEQFF
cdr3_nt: TGTGCCAGCAGCTTAACTAGCGGGGGATGGAATGAGCAGTTCTTC

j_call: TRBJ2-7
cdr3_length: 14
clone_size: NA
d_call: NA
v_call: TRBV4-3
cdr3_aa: CASSHGEFSYEQYF
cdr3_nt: TGCGCCAGCAGCCACGGGGAGTTCTCCTACGAGCAGTACTTC

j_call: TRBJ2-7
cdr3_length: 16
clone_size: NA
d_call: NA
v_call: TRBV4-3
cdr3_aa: CASSQVEQALFYEQYF
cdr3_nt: TGCGCCAGCAGCCAAGTTGAGCAGGCGCTCTTCTACGAGCAGTACTTC

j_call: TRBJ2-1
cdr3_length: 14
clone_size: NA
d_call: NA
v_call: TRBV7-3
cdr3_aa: CASSGGTGDNEQFF
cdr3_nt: TGTGCCAGCAGCGGTGGCACAGGTGACAATGAGCAGTTCTTC

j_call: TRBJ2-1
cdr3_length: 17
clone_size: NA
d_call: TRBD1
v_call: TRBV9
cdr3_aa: CASSEGTGFLGYNEQFF
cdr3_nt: TGTGCCAGCAGCGAGGGGACAGGGTTCCTAGGCTACAATGAGCAGTTCTTC

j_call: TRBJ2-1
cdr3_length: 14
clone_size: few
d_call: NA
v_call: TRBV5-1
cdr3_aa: CASSLSRAFNEQFF
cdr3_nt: TGCGCCAGCAGCTTGAGCAGGGCCTTTAATGAGCAGTTCTTC

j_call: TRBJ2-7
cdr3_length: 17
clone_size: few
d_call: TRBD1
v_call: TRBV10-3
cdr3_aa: CAIRAEPGTGISYEQYF
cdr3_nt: TGTGCCATCAGGGCGGAACCCGGGACAGGGATCTCCTACGAGCAGTACTTC

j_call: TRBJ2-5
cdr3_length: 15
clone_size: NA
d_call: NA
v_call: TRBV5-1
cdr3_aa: CASSLQFGREETQYF
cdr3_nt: TGCGCCAGCAGCTTGCAGTTCGGCAGGGAAGAGACCCAGTACTTC

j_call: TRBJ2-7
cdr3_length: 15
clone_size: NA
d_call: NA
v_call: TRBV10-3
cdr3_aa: CAISESVTVSYEQYF
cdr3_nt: TGTGCCATCAGTGAGTCTGTGACGGTTTCCTACGAGCAGTACTTC

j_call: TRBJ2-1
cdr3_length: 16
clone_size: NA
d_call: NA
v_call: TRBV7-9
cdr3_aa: CASTWPGPKMSNEQFF
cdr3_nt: TGTGCCAGCACCTGGCCGGGACCAAAAATGAGCAATGAGCAGTTCTTC

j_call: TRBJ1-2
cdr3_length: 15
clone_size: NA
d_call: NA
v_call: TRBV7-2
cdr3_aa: CASSLTPAGSDGYTF
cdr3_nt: TGTGCCAGCAGCTTAACCCCCGCGGGATCGGATGGCTACACCTTC

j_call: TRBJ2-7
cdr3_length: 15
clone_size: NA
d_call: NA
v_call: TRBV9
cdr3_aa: CASSPGGRHVPEQYF
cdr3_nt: TGTGCCAGCAGCCCAGGGGGGAGACATGTCCCCGAGCAGTACTTC

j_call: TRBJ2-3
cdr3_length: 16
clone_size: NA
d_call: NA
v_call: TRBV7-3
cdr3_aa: CASSRGAVPSTDTQYF
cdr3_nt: TGTGCCAGCAGCCGAGGGGCAGTTCCTAGCACAGATACGCAGTATTTT